This entry describes one TCR beta chain. The antigen is undetermined. The data are from a study of cytomegalovirus exposure and HLA in healthy donors. Overall study results and limits: Generally TCR sequences proved uncommon, though certain public TCRs appeared in numerous donors. Researchers counted 150 to 200 TCR beta chains as cytomegalovirus-associated.

Only in-frame clones appear in the TCRdb table, and some are missing; sequencing was by immunoSEQ multiplex PCR. Here the sample spans approximately 170,000 clones, about 90% being singletons. The V segment lost 6 bases and the J segment 5 bases; nucleotides outside the gene matches: 10. This CDR3 is 15 amino acids long. Per germline, CDR1 KGHSH and CDR2 LQKENI. From the approximately 120-subject validation cohort, which was separate from the approximately 670-subject first cohort, the donors were drawn. The material sequenced was PBMCs. The TCR originated in a woman under 30 in good health and CMV-seropositive. The chain carries TRBV18 and TRBJ1-2; TRBD1 agrees at 9 bases. The CDR3 DNA is TGTGCCAGCTCTCGAAACTCCGGGACAGGGTATGGCTACACCTTC. It yields the protein CASSRNSGTGYGYTF.